These T cell receptor beta chains were read from a single sample in a study of T cell changes during pregnancy in multiple sclerosis. Measured with immunoSEQ multiplex PCR; TCRdb has only the in-frame clones, and not every one. The sample consists of about 50,000 clones, 92% of them appearing once. The material was CD4+ T cells from peripheral blood mononuclear cells, obtained after pregnancy. The receptors shown here come from a female donor with multiple sclerosis, enrolled in a pregnancy study. Each CDR3 is given with its conserved first and last residue. Clone size appears in some rows only: once, few, many, or a class for an expanded clone.

j_call: TRBJ1-1; clone_size: .; v_call: TRBV6-1; cdr3_aa: CASSETVNTEAFF
j_call: TRBJ2-5; clone_size: .; v_call: TRBV14; cdr3_aa: CASSQDVRVGLAGVQETQYF
j_call: TRBJ1-1; clone_size: .; v_call: TRBV19; cdr3_aa: CASSMMGGTEAFF
j_call: TRBJ1-1; clone_size: .; v_call: TRBV19; cdr3_aa: CASSIAPTGRGPEAFF
j_call: TRBJ1-5; clone_size: .; v_call: TRBV4-2; cdr3_aa: CASSQGGTYSNQPQHF
j_call: TRBJ1-1; clone_size: once; v_call: TRBV4-3; cdr3_aa: CASSQGQGQGMNTEAFF
j_call: TRBJ1-1; clone_size: .; v_call: TRBV7-8; cdr3_aa: CASSLAQGRNTEAFF
j_call: TRBJ1-1; clone_size: .; v_call: TRBV19; cdr3_aa: CASSRGQTNTEAFF
j_call: TRBJ1-5; clone_size: once; v_call: TRBV2; cdr3_aa: CASTRDKTALGQHF
j_call: TRBJ1-5; clone_size: .; v_call: TRBV6-1; cdr3_aa: CASSVHTGQPQHF
j_call: TRBJ1-2; clone_size: .; v_call: TRBV29-1; cdr3_aa: CSGTDRGNYGYTF
j_call: TRBJ2-1; clone_size: once; v_call: TRBV5-4; cdr3_aa: CASSLGGSASYNEQFF
j_call: TRBJ1-5; clone_size: .; v_call: TRBV2; cdr3_aa: CASSSHLTGNNQPQHF
j_call: TRBJ1-2; clone_size: .; v_call: TRBV6-6; cdr3_aa: CASSYKTGGDYGYTF
j_call: TRBJ2-1; clone_size: .; v_call: TRBV28; cdr3_aa: CASALVGSGYNEQFF
j_call: TRBJ2-1; clone_size: once; v_call: TRBV4-1; cdr3_aa: CASSHEQRQGAGYEQFF
j_call: TRBJ2-5; clone_size: .; v_call: TRBV6-1; cdr3_aa: CASSEFVVTGYQETQYF
j_call: TRBJ2-5; clone_size: once; v_call: TRBV28; cdr3_aa: CASSLIGAGAETQYF
j_call: TRBJ2-7; clone_size: .; v_call: TRBV11-2; cdr3_aa: CASSKGSRVGEQYF
j_call: TRBJ1-1; clone_size: .; v_call: TRBV29-1; cdr3_aa: CSVEDKREKIGNTEAFF
j_call: TRBJ2-2; clone_size: .; v_call: TRBV5-1; cdr3_aa: CASSGLAVNTGELFF
j_call: TRBJ1-3; clone_size: .; v_call: TRBV28; cdr3_aa: CASSFSDTIYF
j_call: TRBJ1-5; clone_size: once; v_call: TRBV28; cdr3_aa: CASRPRGEGNQPQHF
j_call: TRBJ2-2; clone_size: .; v_call: TRBV7-9; cdr3_aa: CASSFLAGAGTGELFF